A single sample gave rise to the 28 T cell receptor beta chains below, sequenced in a study of spatial heterogeneity in lung cancer. Their target antigens are unknown. Each CDR3 protein gets one entry after TCRdb re-called the 5' RACE reads with MiXCR. The repertoire holds 9,500 to 11,000 distinct CDR3 sequences, with approximately 12% as singletons. Sample time point: sample taken at primary tumor resection. Study-wide findings and caveats: Counts of expanded alpha and beta TCRs within tumors tracked the tumor nonsynonymous mutation count.

The material was lung tumor tissue, obtained at surgery. These receptors were obtained from a male donor with early-stage non-small cell lung cancer.

By share, this clonotype counts as medium-sized. This beta chain came through as a stray read in a library set up for alpha chains, and its size says little. The chain carries TRBV12-3 or TRBV12-4 and TRBJ2-7; D is uncertain. The CDR3 runs 15 residues. V shed 3 bases and J shed 3 bases, with 15 bases lying between them. The CDR3 DNA sequence: TGTGCCAGCAGTTTCGAGGCCTCAAAACACTACGAGCAGTACTTC. Amino acid sequence: CASSFEASKHYEQYF.

This clonotype showed up many times. This beta chain represents an off-target read in a library built for alpha chains; its size is of limited meaning. The chain uses TRBV12-3 or TRBV12-4 and TRBJ2-5; perhaps TRBD2 as D (5 bases). This CDR3 has 14 amino acids. V gave up 5 bases and J gave up 4 bases, with 14 bases separating them. CDR3 amino acids: CASSLAGGRETQYF. The CDR3 DNA follows: TGTGCCAGCAGTCTGGCGGGCGGCCGAGAGACCCAGTACTTC.

This clonotype was recorded many times. This beta chain lies outside the target of a library built for alpha chains; its clone size means little. The rearrangement joins TRBV6-1 to TRBJ2-2, with 7 bases aligning to TRBD2. CDR1 and CDR2 (germline): MNHNS, SASEGT. J lost 6 bases, V lost 2 bases, and 21 bases had no gene match. The CDR3 is 20 amino acids. CDR3 nucleotide sequence: TGTGCCAGCAGTGAATACCCTAAGCCTAGCGGCACCCGATATTCCGGGGAGCTGTTTTTT. Protein sequence: CASSEYPKPSGTRYSGELFF.

This clonotype counts as medium-sized. This beta chain slipped into a library made for alpha chains as a stray read, so its size is not meaningful. The chain employs TRBV6-6 and TRBJ1-5, with D perhaps TRBD1 (5 bases). Germline V lookup: CDR1 MNHNY, CDR2 SVGAGI (reference sequence). The CDR3 contains 15 residues. Trimming removed 7 bases from V and 4 bases from J, with 17 bases in between. The CDR3 is CASKLETEHNQPQHF. As DNA, the CDR3 is TGTGCCAGCAAATTGGAGACAGAGCATAATCAGCCCCAGCATTTT.

This clonotype was picked up many times. A library made for alpha chains picked up this beta chain off target, so its size means little. V is TRBV4-3 and J is TRBJ1-4, with D unresolved. Between the trimmed V and J ends, which lost 1 base and 4 bases, there was a span of 25 bases. The CDR3 is 20 amino acids. Germline assignment: CDR1 LGHNA and CDR2 YSLEER. The CDR3 region has the DNA TGCGCCAGCAGCCAAGCGTTCTCGGGATCCGTGGATCCGAATAATGAAAAACTGTTTTTT. Translated: CASSQAFSGSVDPNNEKLFF.

This clonotype was counted once. This beta chain slipped into a library made for alpha chains as a stray read, so its size is not meaningful. The gene calls are TRBV12-3 or TRBV12-4 and TRBJ2-1; the match to TRBD1 covers 8 bases. Germline trimming cut 8 bases from V and 4 bases from J; bases unmatched to any gene: 4. The CDR3 has 13 residues. The CDR3 protein is CASSDREYNEQFF. DNA of the CDR3: TGTGCCAGCTCGGACAGGGAGTACAATGAGCAGTTCTTC.

This clonotype was seen ten or more times. This beta chain is a stray read from a library made for alpha chains; its abundance is not meaningful. The CDR3 nucleotides are TGCAGCGTTGGTGTTAGGGGTGAGCAGTTCTTC. Translating it yields CSVGVRGEQFF. The gene calls are TRBV29-1 and TRBJ2-1; maybe TRBD1 (5 bases). The CDR3 sequence is 11 residues long. V was shortened by 4 bases and J by 9 bases, with 10 bases between the two germline ends. Germline V lookup: CDR1 SQVTM, CDR2 ANQGSEA.

At least ten counts were recorded for this clonotype. This beta chain is a stray sequence in a library constructed for alpha chains; its clone size is not meaningful. The V call is TRBV10-3, the J call TRBJ2-1, with no clear D. The germline gives CDR1 ENHRY, CDR2 SYGVKD. Trimming shortened V by 6 bases and J by 3 bases, and 18 bases separated the two germline ends. CDR3 length: 16 residues. CDR3 protein: CAIRPLTTLYYNEQFF. The DNA of the CDR3 is TGTGCCATCAGGCCGTTAACCACCCTCTACTACAATGAGCAGTTCTTC.

This clonotype is classed as medium-sized. The size of this beta chain means little, since it is a stray read in a library made for alpha chains. The chain couples TRBV7-9 to TRBJ2-3; TRBD2 agrees at 10 bases. Germline trimming cut 7 bases from V and 2 bases from J; bases unmatched to any gene: 6. Germline CDR1 reads SEHNR; CDR2 reads FQNEAQ (reference sequence). This CDR3 contains 15 residues. CDR3 sequence: CASIPGTSATDTQYF. CDR3 sequence (DNA): TGTGCCAGCATCCCCGGGACTAGCGCCACAGATACGCAGTATTTT.

This clonotype showed up many times. This beta chain is an off-target read within a library intended for alpha chains, so its frequency means little. The rearrangement uses TRBV30 and TRBJ1-4; possible D gene TRBD1, 5 bases. Germline CDR1 is GTSNPN and CDR2 is SVGIG (reference sequence). Trimming cost V 0 bases and J 5 bases, with 10 bases left between them. The CDR3 is made up of 14 amino acids. CDR3 in DNA: TGTGCCTGGAGTGTAAAGGGGTTCAATGAAAAACTGTTTTTT. Protein sequence: CAWSVKGFNEKLFF.

There are many counts of this clonotype. This beta chain came through as a stray read in a library set up for alpha chains, and its size says little. This sequence joins TRBV15 and TRBJ2-2, with TRBD2 identical over 13 bases. This CDR3 is built from 17 residues. Unmatched junction bases numbered 3, after V lost 1 base and J lost 4 bases. Germline V gene sequence: CDR1 LNHNV, CDR2 YYDKDF (reference sequence). Here the CDR3 DNA reads TGTGCCACCAGCAGAGTTCGGACTAGCGGGAGCACCGGGGAGCTGTTTTTT. It yields the protein CATSRVRTSGSTGELFF.

This clonotype was observed many times. Since it is a stray read in a library aimed at alpha chains, this beta chain has a size that is not meaningful. V and J are TRBV28 and TRBJ2-1; weak D call: TRBD1 (5 bases). This CDR3 region has 14 residues. Germline lookup yields CDR1 MDHEN and CDR2 SYDVKM. Trimming removed 6 bases at V and 2 bases at J, with 11 bases between. The CDR3 loop reads CASRLGPAYNEQFF. Here the CDR3 DNA reads TGTGCCAGCAGATTGGGGCCCGCCTACAATGAGCAGTTCTTC.

In its sample, this clonotype was seen many times. This beta chain represents an off-target read in a library built for alpha chains; its size is of limited meaning. The chain links TRBV3-1 to TRBJ2-1; tentatively, D is TRBD1 or TRBD2 (5 bases each). V lost 4 bases, J lost 15 bases, and 28 bases lay in between. This CDR3 is 16 amino acids long. Germline CDR1 is LGHDT and CDR2 is YNNKEL (reference sequence). CDR3 protein: CASSRGAGSGTTGAFF. The DNA of the CDR3 is TGTGCCAGCAGCCGGGGTGCCGGTTCCGGGACCACTGGTGCGTTCTTC.

This clonotype has at least ten counts. A library made for alpha chains picked up this beta chain off target, so its size means little. The chain is built from TRBV7-3 and TRBJ2-1, with D possibly being TRBD2 (5 bases). The CDR3 sequence is 16 residues long. Germline-derived CDR1 and CDR2 are SGHTA and FQGTGA. V shed 2 bases and J shed 8 bases, with 19 bases lying between them. CDR3 DNA sequence: TGTGCCAGCAGCTTAGGACTTGTCGGTACCCGGGATGAGCAGTTCTTC. Its translation: CASSLGLVGTRDEQFF.

This clonotype was detected ten times or more. This beta chain represents an off-target read in a library built for alpha chains; its size is of limited meaning. The V gene is TRBV20-1, the J gene TRBJ2-3; D is perhaps TRBD2 (6 bases). The CDR3 loop spans 13 amino acids. V gave up 6 bases and J gave up 4 bases, with 14 bases separating them. Germline lookup yields CDR1 DFQATT and CDR2 SNEGSKA (reference sequence). CDR3 nucleotide sequence: TGCAGTGCCGAGTGGAGGGGCCCAGATACGCAGTATTTT. It encodes CSAEWRGPDTQYF.

Sample share makes this clonotype medium-sized. Being off target in a library aimed at alpha chains, this beta chain has a size of little meaning. This rearrangement joins TRBV10-3 to TRBJ2-7; D perhaps matches TRBD2 (6 bases). This CDR3 has 14 residues. The V and J ends lost 10 bases and 2 bases respectively, with 18 bases between them. Germline V gene lookup returns CDR1 ENHRY and CDR2 SYGVKD. CDR3 sequence reads: CATSPRGGTYEQYF. In nucleotides, the CDR3 is TGTGCCACTTCCCCCCGTGGCGGGACCTACGAGCAGTACTTC.

By proportion, this clonotype is medium-sized. This beta chain represents an off-target read in a library built for alpha chains; its size is of limited meaning. The gene calls are TRBV7-3 and TRBJ1-5; D perhaps matches TRBD1 (6 bases). V was shortened by 7 bases and J by 2 bases, with 21 bases between the two germline ends. CDR3 length equals 17 residues. CDR1 and CDR2 (germline): SGHTA, FQGTGA. CDR3 protein: CASIKSWGAQGNQPQHF. CDR3 nucleotide sequence: TGTGCCAGCATCAAAAGTTGGGGGGCACAAGGCAATCAGCCCCAGCATTTT.

This clonotype was recorded at least ten times. Because the library targeted alpha chains, this beta chain is an off-target read whose size means little. V is TRBV6-1 and J is TRBJ2-3; TRBD2 aligns across 12 bases. The V and J ends lost 1 base and 7 bases, in that order; junction bases with no gene match: 12. The germline CDR1 and CDR2 sequences are MNHNS and SASEGT. This CDR3 is 18 amino acids long. This CDR3 reads CASSEEKGLAGGRNTQYF. The CDR3 coding sequence is TGTGCCAGCAGTGAAGAAAAGGGGCTAGCGGGAGGGCGCAATACGCAGTATTTT.

This clonotype has at least ten counts. This beta chain was picked up by a library intended for alpha chains and is off target, so its count carries little meaning. The rearrangement uses TRBV4-1 and TRBJ1-3, with D perhaps TRBD1 (6 bases). The CDR3 has 16 residues. CDR1 is MGHRA, CDR2 YSYEKL, per germline. Trimming shortened V by 0 bases and J by 0 bases, and 9 bases separated the two germline ends. The CDR3 here is CASSQDDRLSGNTIYF. As DNA, the CDR3 is TGCGCCAGCAGCCAAGATGACAGGCTCTCTGGAAACACCATATATTTT.

This clonotype was seen at least ten times. Because the library targeted alpha chains, this beta chain is an off-target read whose size means little. J is TRBJ2-7 and V is TRBV5-1; the D gene is possibly TRBD1 (6 bases). Germline values: CDR1 SGHRS, CDR2 YFSETQ. V dropped 7 bases and J dropped 0 bases, with 14 bases sitting between them. The CDR3 runs to 14 residues. The CDR3 nucleotides read TGCGCCAGCGGAGACACAGGGAGCTCCTACGAGCAGTACTTC. It translates to CASGDTGSSYEQYF.

This clonotype is labeled medium-sized. One junction end does not reproduce the germline sequence, and a read error may be involved. This beta chain is a stray sequence in a library constructed for alpha chains; its clone size is not meaningful. The J gene is TRBJ1-4, the V gene TRBV5-1; D is unclear. This CDR3 has 11 amino acids. The germline V gene encodes CDR1 SGHRS and CDR2 YFSETQ. The CDR3 here is CASSLAGNLYF. For the CDR3, the DNA is TGCGCCAGCAGCTTGGCTGGGAACCTCTATTTT.

By proportion, this clonotype is medium-sized. This beta chain is off target for a library built for alpha chains, so its abundance means little. The V gene is TRBV7-2, the J gene TRBJ2-3; 8 bases align to TRBD1. The CDR3 has 15 amino acids. J gave up 1 base and V 4 bases, and 4 bases lay outside the gene matches. Germline V lookup: CDR1 SGHTA, CDR2 FQGNSA. The CDR3 DNA sequence: TGTGCCAGCAGCTCCGGACAGGGACGCACAGATACGCAGTATTTT. It encodes CASSSGQGRTDTQYF.

This clonotype was seen many times. Since the library was made to target alpha chains, this beta chain is a stray read and its abundance is not meaningful. In nucleotides, the CDR3 is TGTGCCAGCAGGCCCGGGACAGGGGGAACCGGGGAGCTGTTTTTT. Its translation: CASRPGTGGTGELFF. The V and J genes are TRBV12-3 or TRBV12-4 and TRBJ2-2; 11 positions match TRBD1. V was clipped by 6 bases and J by 5 bases; unmatched bases: 5. The CDR3 is 15 residues long.

This clonotype showed up just a few times. Since it is a stray read in a library aimed at alpha chains, this beta chain has a size that is not meaningful. V usage is TRBV9 and J usage is TRBJ2-1, with 9 bases that match TRBD1. This CDR3 comprises 19 residues. From germline, CDR1 is SGDLS and CDR2 YYNGEE. The V segment lost 1 base and the J segment 7 bases; nucleotides outside the gene matches: 18. CDR3 bases: TGTGCCAGCAGCGTAACTAAGGACAGGGGACATACTGGATGGAATGAGCAGTTCTTC. This gives the protein CASSVTKDRGHTGWNEQFF. Complete variable domain (other parts from reference TRBV9 and TRBJ2-1): DSGVTQTPKHLITATGQRVTLRCSPRSGDLSVYWYQQSLDQGLQFLIQYYNGEERAKGNILERFSAQQFPDLHSELNLSSLELGDSALYFCASSVTKDRGHTGWNEQFFGPGTRLTVL.

This clonotype was picked up many times. The library was built for alpha chains, so this beta chain is an off-target read and its size means little. The chain joins TRBV5-5 to TRBJ2-3; the D call may be TRBD1 or TRBD2 (5 bases each). V lost 3 bases and J lost 7, with 15 bases in between. CDR1 is SGHKS and CDR2 is YYEKEE in the germline V gene (reference sequence). The CDR3 runs 14 residues. Written as DNA, the CDR3 is TGTGCCAGCAGCTCCCGGGACCCCGCATATACGCAGTATTTT. It is translated as CASSSRDPAYTQYF.

The table lists this clonotype with many counts. Within a library made for alpha chains, this beta chain is off target, and its count is uninformative. The V and J genes are TRBV5-1 and TRBJ2-3; 11 positions match TRBD2. V was pared by 5 bases and J by 2 bases, with 4 bases of the junction left unmatched. This CDR3 contains 15 residues. Germline V gives CDR1 SGHRS, CDR2 YFSETQ. This chain's CDR3 is CASRTSGANTDTQYF. CDR3 coding DNA: TGCGCCAGCAGGACTAGCGGGGCTAACACAGATACGCAGTATTTT.

By sample fraction, this clonotype is medium-sized. The library was prepared for alpha chains; this beta chain is a stray read, so its frequency means little. The rearrangement uses TRBV4-1 and TRBJ2-1, with a possible D match to TRBD2 (5 bases). Germline CDR1 is MGHRA and CDR2 is YSYEKL. V lost 5 bases, J lost 4 bases, and 21 bases lay in between. The CDR3 is made up of 17 amino acids. CDR3 nucleotides: TGCGCCAGCAGCGTTTCCGGGCCATCTAGCCAGTACAATGAGCAGTTCTTC. As protein: CASSVSGPSSQYNEQFF.

As for this clonotype: A read error is likely, as this CDR3 ends without the conserved phenylalanine or tryptophan. The limits of the CDR3 on the DNA are not certain, so only TCRdb's listed CDR3 is given. Within a library made for alpha chains, this beta chain is off target, and its count is uninformative. The V and J genes are TRBV20-1 and TRBJ2-7; TRBD1, as called in the table, went unchecked against the DNA. CDR1 and CDR2 from the germline V gene are DFQATT and SNEGSKA (reference sequence). The length of the CDR3 is 11 amino acids, counting both ends. This CDR3 reads CSASYPGGLTI.